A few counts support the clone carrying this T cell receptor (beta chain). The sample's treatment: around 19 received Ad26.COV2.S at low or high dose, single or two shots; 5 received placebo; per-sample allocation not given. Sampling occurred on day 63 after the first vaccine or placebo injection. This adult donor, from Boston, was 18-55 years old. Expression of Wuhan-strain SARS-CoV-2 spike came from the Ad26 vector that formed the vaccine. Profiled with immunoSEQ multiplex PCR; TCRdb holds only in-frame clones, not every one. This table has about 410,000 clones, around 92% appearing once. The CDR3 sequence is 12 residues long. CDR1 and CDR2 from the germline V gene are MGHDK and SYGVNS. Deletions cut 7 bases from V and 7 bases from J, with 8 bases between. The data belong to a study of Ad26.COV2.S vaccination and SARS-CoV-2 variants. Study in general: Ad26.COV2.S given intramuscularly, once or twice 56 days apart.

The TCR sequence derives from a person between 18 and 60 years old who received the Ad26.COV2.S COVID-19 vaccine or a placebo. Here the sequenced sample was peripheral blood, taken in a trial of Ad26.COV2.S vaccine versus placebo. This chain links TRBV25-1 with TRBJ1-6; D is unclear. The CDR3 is CASNEGNSPLHF. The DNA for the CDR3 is TGTGCCAGCAACGAAGGGAATTCACCCCTCCACTTT.